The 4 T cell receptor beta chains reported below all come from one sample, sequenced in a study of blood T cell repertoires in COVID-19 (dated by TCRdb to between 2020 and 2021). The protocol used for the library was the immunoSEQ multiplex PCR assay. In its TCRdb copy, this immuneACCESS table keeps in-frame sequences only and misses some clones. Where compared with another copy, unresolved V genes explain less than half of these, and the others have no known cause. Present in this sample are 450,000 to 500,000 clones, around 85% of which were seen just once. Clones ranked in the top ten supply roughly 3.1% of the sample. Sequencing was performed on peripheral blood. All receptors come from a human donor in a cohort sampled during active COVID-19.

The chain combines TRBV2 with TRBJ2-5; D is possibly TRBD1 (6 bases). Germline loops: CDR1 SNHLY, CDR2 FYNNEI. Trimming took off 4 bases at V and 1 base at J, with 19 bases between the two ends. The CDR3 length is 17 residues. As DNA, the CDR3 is TGTGCCAGCAGTGTTCAACAGGGTCAGGGCGGCCAAGAGACCCAGTACTTC. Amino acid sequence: CASSVQQGQGGQETQYF.

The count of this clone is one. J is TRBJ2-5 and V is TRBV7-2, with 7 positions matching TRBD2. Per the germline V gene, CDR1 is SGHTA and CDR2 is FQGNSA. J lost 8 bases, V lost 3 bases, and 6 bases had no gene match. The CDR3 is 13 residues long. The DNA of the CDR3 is TGTGCCAGCAGCTTTTATCGCGGGAGAACCCAGTACTTC. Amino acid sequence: CASSFYRGRTQYF. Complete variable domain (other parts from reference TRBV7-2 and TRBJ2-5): GAGVSQSPSNKVTEKGKDVELRCDPISGHTALYWYRQSLGQGLEFLIYFQGNSAPDKSGLPSDRFSAERTGGSVSTLTIQRTQQEDSAVYLCASSFYRGRTQYFGPGTRLLVL.

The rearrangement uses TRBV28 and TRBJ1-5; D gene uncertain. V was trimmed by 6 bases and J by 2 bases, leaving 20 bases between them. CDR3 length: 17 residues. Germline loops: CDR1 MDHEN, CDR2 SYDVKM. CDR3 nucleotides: TGTGCCAGCAGCCGTCTCATCTGGTCCCGAGGCAATCAGCCCCAGCATTTT. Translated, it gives CASSRLIWSRGNQPQHF.

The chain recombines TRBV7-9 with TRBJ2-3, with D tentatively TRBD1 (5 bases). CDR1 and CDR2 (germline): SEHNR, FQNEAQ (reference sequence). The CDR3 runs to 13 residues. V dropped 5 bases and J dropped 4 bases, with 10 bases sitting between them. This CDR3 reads CASSPKGPDTQYF. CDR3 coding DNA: TGTGCCAGCAGCCCCAAGGGGCCAGATACGCAGTATTTT.